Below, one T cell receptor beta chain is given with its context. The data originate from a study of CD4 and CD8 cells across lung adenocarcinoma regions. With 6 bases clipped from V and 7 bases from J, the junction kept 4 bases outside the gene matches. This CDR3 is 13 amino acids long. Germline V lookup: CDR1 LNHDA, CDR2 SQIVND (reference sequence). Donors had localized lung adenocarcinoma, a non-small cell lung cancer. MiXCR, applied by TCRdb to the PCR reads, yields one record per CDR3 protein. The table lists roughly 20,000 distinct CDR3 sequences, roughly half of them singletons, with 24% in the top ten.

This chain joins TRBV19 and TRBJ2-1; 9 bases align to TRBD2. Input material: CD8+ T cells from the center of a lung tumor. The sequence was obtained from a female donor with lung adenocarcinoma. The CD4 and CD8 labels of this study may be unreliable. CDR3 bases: TGTGCCAGTAGGTTAGCGGGAGTAAATGAGCAGTTCTTC. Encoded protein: CASRLAGVNEQFF.